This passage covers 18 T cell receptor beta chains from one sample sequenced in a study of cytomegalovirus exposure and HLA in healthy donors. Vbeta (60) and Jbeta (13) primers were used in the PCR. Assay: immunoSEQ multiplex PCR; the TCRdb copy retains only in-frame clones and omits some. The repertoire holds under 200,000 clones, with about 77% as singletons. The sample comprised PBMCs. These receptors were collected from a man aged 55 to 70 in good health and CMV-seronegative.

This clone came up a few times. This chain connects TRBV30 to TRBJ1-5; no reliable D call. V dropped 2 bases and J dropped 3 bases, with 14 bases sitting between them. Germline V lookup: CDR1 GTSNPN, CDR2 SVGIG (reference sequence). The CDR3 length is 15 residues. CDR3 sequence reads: CAWSPPGRSNQPQHF. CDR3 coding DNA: TGTGCCTGGAGTCCCCCAGGCAGATCCAATCAGCCCCAGCATTTT.

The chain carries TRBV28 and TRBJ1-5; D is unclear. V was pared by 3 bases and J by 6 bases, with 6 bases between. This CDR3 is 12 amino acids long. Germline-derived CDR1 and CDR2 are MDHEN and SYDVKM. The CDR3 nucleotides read TGTGCCAGCAGTTTTAGGAGTCAGCCCCAGCATTTT. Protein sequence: CASSFRSQPQHF.

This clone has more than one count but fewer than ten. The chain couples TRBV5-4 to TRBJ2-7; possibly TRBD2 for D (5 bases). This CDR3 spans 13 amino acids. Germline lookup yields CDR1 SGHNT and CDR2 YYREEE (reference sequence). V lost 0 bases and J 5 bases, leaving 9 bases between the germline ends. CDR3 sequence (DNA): TGTGCCAGCAGCTTGGCGGGGTATAACGAGCAGTACTTC. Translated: CASSLAGYNEQYF.

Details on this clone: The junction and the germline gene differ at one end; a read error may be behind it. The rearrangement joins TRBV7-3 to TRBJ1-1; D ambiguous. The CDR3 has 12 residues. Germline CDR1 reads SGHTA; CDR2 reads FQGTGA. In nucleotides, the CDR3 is TGTTCCAGCAGCTTCTATGAAGCGGGAGCTTTCTTT. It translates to CSSSFYEAGAFF.

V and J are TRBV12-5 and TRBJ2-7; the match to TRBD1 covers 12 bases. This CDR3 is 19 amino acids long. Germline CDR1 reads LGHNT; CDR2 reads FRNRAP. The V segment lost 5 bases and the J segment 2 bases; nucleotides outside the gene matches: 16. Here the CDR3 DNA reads TGTGCTAGTGGTCCCCCTGGGGGACAGGGGGCGCAGGTAACCTACGAGCAGTACTTC. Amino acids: CASGPPGGQGAQVTYEQYF.

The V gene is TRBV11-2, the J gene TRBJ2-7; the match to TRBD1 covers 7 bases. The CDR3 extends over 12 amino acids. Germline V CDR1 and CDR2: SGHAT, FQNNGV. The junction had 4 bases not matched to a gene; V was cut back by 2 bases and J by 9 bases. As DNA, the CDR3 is TGTGCCAGCAGCTTATTACAGGGGAGGCAGTACTTC. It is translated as CASSLLQGRQYF.

The CDR3 here is CASSVTGGSPPLHF. In nucleotides, the CDR3 is TGTGCCAGCAGCGTAACAGGTGGCTCGCCCCCCCTCCACTTT. V gene TRBV6-5 combines with J gene TRBJ1-6, with D perhaps matching TRBD1 (5 bases). This CDR3 has 14 amino acids. Germline V gives CDR1 MNHEY, CDR2 SVGAGI. With 6 bases removed from V and 13 bases from J, the gap between germline ends came to 19 bases.

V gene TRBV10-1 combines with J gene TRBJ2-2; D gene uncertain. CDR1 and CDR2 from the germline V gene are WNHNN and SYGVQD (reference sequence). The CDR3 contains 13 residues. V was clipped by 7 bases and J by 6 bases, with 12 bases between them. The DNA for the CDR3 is TGCGCCAGCAACCACATGGTGGCCGGGGAGCTGTTTTTT. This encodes CASNHMVAGELFF.

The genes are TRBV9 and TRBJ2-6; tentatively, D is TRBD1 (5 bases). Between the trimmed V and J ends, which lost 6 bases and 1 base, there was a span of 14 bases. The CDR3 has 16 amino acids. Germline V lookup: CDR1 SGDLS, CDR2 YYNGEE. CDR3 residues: CASTLGHLSGANVLTF. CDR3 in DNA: TGTGCCAGCACTTTGGGGCATCTGTCTGGGGCCAACGTCCTGACTTTC.

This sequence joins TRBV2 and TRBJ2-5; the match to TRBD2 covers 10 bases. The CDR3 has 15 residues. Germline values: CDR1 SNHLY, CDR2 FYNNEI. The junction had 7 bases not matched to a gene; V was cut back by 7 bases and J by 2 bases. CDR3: CASKGVAGGQETQYF. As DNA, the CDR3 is TGTGCCAGCAAGGGTGTAGCGGGGGGACAAGAGACCCAGTACTTC.

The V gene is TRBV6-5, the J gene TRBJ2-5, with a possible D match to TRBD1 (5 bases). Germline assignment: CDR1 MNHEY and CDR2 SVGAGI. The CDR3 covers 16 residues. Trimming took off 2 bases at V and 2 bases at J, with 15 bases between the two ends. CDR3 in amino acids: CASSYTGPERQETQYF. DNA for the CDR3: TGTGCCAGCAGTTACACAGGACCGGAAAGACAAGAGACCCAGTACTTC.

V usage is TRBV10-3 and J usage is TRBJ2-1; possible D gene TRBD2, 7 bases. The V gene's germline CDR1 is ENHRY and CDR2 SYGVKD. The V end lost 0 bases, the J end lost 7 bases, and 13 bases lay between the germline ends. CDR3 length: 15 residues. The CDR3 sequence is CAISESRTAGNEQFF. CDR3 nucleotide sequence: TGTGCCATCAGTGAGTCAAGGACAGCGGGAAATGAGCAGTTCTTC.

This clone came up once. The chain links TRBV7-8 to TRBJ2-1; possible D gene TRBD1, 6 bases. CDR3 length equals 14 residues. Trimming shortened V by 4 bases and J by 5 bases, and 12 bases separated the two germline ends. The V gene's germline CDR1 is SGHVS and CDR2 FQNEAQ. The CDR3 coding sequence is TGTGCCAGCAGCTCTTACCCAGGGGACAATGAGCAGTTCTTC. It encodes CASSSYPGDNEQFF.

This chain's CDR3 is CASSEEAGYEQYF. The CDR3, as DNA: TGTGCCAGCAGTGAAGAGGCAGGGTACGAGCAGTACTTC. The chain couples TRBV6-1 to TRBJ2-7; possible D gene TRBD1, 5 bases. Germline V gives CDR1 MNHNS, CDR2 SASEGT. This CDR3 has 13 amino acids. V lost 1 base and J 4 bases, leaving 8 bases between the germline ends.

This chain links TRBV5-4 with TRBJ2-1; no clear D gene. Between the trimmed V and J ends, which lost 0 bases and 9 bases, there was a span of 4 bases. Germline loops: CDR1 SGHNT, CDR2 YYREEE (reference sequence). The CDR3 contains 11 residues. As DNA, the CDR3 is TGTGCCAGCAGCTTGGACACTGAGCAGTTCTTC. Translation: CASSLDTEQFF. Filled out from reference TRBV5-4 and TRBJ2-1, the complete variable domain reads ETGVTQSPTHLIKTRGQQVTLRCSSQSGHNTVSWYQQALGQGPQFIFQYYREEENGRGNFPPRFSGLQFPNYSSELNVNALELDDSALYLCASSLDTEQFFGPGTRLTVL.

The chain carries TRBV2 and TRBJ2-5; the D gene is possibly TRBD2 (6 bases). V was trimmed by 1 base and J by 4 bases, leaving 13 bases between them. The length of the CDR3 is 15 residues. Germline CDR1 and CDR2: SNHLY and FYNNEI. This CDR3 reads CASSEVGGERETQYF. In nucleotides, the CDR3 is TGTGCCAGCAGTGAAGTAGGAGGGGAGAGAGAGACCCAGTACTTC.

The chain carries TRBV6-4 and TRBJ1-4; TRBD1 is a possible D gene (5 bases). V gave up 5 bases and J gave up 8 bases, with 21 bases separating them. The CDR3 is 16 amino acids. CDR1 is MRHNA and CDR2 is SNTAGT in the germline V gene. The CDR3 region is CASSTGQGRGNEKLFF. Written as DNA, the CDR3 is TGTGCCAGCAGTACCGGTCAAGGAAGGGGTAACGAAAAACTGTTTTTT.

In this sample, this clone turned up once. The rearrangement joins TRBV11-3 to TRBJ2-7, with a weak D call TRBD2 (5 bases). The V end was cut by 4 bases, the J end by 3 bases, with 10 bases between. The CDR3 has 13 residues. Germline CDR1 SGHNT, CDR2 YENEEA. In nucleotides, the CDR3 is TGTGCCAGCAGCTCCGGGGTTAACTACGAGCAGTACTTC. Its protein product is CASSSGVNYEQYF.